These 21 T cell receptor beta chains were sequenced from one sample in a study of control samples from healthy donors and cancer patients. The assay was immunoSEQ multiplex PCR, and TCRdb's table has in-frame clones only and misses some. The sample holds approximately 150,000 clones, 90% to 95% seen once. The material sequenced was blood. The receptors derive from a man aged 40-49 years in good health.

The chain is built from TRBV10-1 and TRBJ1-1; D not resolved. V was trimmed by 6 bases and J by 8 bases, leaving 16 bases between them. The CDR3 covers 13 residues. CDR1 is WNHNN and CDR2 is SYGVQD in the germline V gene (reference sequence). The DNA of the CDR3 is TGCGCCAGCAGCCAAGGACCCACCGGGGAAGCTTTCTTT. Translating gives CASSQGPTGEAFF.

This chain connects TRBV10-3 to TRBJ1-4; 9 bases are shared with TRBD1. Germline V gene lookup returns CDR1 ENHRY and CDR2 SYGVKD. Losses at the gene ends were 5 bases for V and 5 bases for J; bases not matched to a gene: 3. The CDR3 is made up of 14 amino acids. CDR3 sequence reads: CAISRQGGNEKLFF. As DNA, the CDR3 is TGTGCCATCAGTAGACAGGGGGGAAATGAAAAACTGTTTTTT.

The chain has TRBV11-2 and TRBJ1-5; D is unclear. Trimming removed 8 bases from V and 0 bases from J, with 8 bases in between. The length of the CDR3 is 13 residues. Germline loops: CDR1 SGHAT, CDR2 FQNNGV. CDR3: CASAEHSNQPQHF. The CDR3 nucleotides read TGTGCCAGCGCGGAGCATAGCAATCAGCCCCAGCATTTT.

This rearrangement joins TRBV13 to TRBJ2-7; 8 bases are a match to TRBD2. The germline V gene has CDR1 PRHDT and CDR2 FYEKMQ (reference sequence). Trimming at V came to 4 bases and at J to 6 bases, leaving 8 bases not matched to a gene. This CDR3 region has 14 residues. Here the CDR3 reads CASSSLGGGREQYF. Written as DNA, the CDR3 is TGTGCCAGCAGCTCCCTAGGCGGGGGGCGCGAGCAGTACTTC. The variable domain in full, completed from reference TRBV13 and TRBJ2-7, reads AAGVIQSPRHLIKEKRETATLKCYPIPRHDTVYWYQQGPGQDPQFLISFYEKMQSDKGSIPDRFSAQQFSDYHSELNMSSLELGDSALYFCASSSLGGGREQYFGPGTRLTVT.

This rearrangement joins TRBV6-5 to TRBJ2-5; no reliable D call. Trimming cost V 3 bases and J 2 bases, with 16 bases left between them. This CDR3 has 16 residues. The germline gives CDR1 MNHEY, CDR2 SVGAGI. The CDR3 nucleotides are TGTGCCAGCAGTTATTTGGGCCAGAGCCCTCAAGAGACCCAGTACTTC. Its protein product is CASSYLGQSPQETQYF.

The chain is built from TRBV7-9 and TRBJ1-4; 8 positions agree with TRBD1. Germline V gene data show CDR1 as SEHNR and CDR2 as FQNEAQ (reference sequence). The CDR3 length is 14 residues. The trim removed 2 bases at V and 8 bases at J, leaving 4 bases unmatched. Here the CDR3 DNA reads TGTGCCAGCAGCTTACCACAGGGGGGCGAAAAACTGTTTTTT. It specifies CASSLPQGGEKLFF.

This clone was counted once. The chain employs TRBV11-2 and TRBJ2-7; the match to TRBD1 covers 8 bases. CDR3 size: 14 residues. Unmatched junction bases numbered 6, after V lost 4 bases and J lost 4 bases. The germline V gene has CDR1 SGHAT and CDR2 FQNNGV. The CDR3 loop is CASSSRTGKYEQYF. The CDR3 bases are TGTGCCAGCAGCTCGCGGACAGGGAAATACGAGCAGTACTTC.

The gene calls are TRBV7-3 and TRBJ2-1; D remains unclear. CDR3 length: 12 residues. Looked up from germline, CDR1 is SGHTA and CDR2 is FQGTGA. V lost 5 bases and J 6 bases, leaving 8 bases between the germline ends. CDR3 in DNA: TGTGCCAGCAGCCAAGATCGCAATGAGCAGTTCTTC. Residues: CASSQDRNEQFF.

The chain recombines TRBV25-1 with TRBJ2-5; D not resolved. CDR1 is MGHDK and CDR2 is SYGVNS in the germline V gene. The CDR3 length is 12 residues. Deletions cut 4 bases from V and 1 base from J, with 4 bases between. CDR3 sequence reads: CASSASQETQYF. CDR3 nucleotide sequence: TGTGCCAGCAGTGCCAGCCAAGAGACCCAGTACTTC.

The J gene is TRBJ1-1, the V gene TRBV5-4; D gene unclear. The CDR3 runs 14 residues. The germline CDR1 and CDR2 sequences are SGHNT and YYREEE (reference sequence). The ends were cut back, 0 bases at V and 1 base at J, with 7 bases in the middle. The CDR3 DNA is TGTGCCAGCAGCTTGGTTGAGGAGAACACTGAAGCTTTCTTT. This codes for CASSLVEENTEAFF.

V gene TRBV5-6 combines with J gene TRBJ2-5; D is uncertain. In germline, CDR1 is SGHDT, CDR2 YYEEEE. Trimming stripped 5 bases from V and 5 bases from J, with 16 bases between. The CDR3 is 14 amino acids. The CDR3 spells CASSFAAVGETQYF. In DNA form, the CDR3 reads TGTGCCAGCAGTTTCGCGGCTGTGGGGGAGACCCAGTACTTC. Variable domain in full (rest from reference TRBV5-6 and TRBJ2-5): DAGVTQSPTHLIKTRGQQVTLRCSPKSGHDTVSWYQQALGQGPQFIFQYYEEEERQRGNFPDRFSGHQFPNYSSELNVNALLLGDSALYLCASSFAAVGETQYFGPGTRLLVL.

The chain joins TRBV5-5 to TRBJ1-5, with D possibly being TRBD1 (6 bases). The CDR3 has 15 amino acids. The V end lost 5 bases, the J end lost 3 bases, and 15 bases lay between the germline ends. CDR1 is SGHKS, CDR2 YYEKEE, per germline (reference sequence). In nucleotides, the CDR3 is TGTGCCAGCAGGGGTGCAGGGGTTGACAATCAGCCCCAGCATTTT. This gives the protein CASRGAGVDNQPQHF.

This chain connects TRBV18 to TRBJ1-1; 7 nucleotides align to TRBD1. The CDR3 extends over 15 amino acids. J lost 0 bases, V lost 6 bases, and 7 bases had no gene match. Per germline, CDR1 KGHSH and CDR2 LQKENI. CDR3 residues: CASSPTGTVNTEAFF. CDR3 DNA sequence: TGTGCCAGCTCCCCCACCGGGACAGTGAACACTGAAGCTTTCTTT.

The CDR3 DNA sequence: TGTGCCAGCAGCGAGAAAATTCTAGGCCTATATACGCAGTATTTT. The encoded protein is CASSEKILGLYTQYF. The V gene is TRBV9, the J gene TRBJ2-3; no definite D call. V was pared by 3 bases and J by 7 bases, with 18 bases between. CDR3 length: 15 residues. Per the germline V gene, CDR1 is SGDLS and CDR2 is YYNGEE.

The chain uses TRBV30 and TRBJ1-5, with TRBD1 matching 7 bases. Germline V gene data show CDR1 as GTSNPN and CDR2 as SVGIG (reference sequence). Trimming removed 5 bases from V and 5 bases from J; junction bases left unmatched: 6. This CDR3 comprises 13 residues. The CDR3 sequence is CAWSRQGYQPQHF. CDR3 DNA sequence: TGTGCCTGGTCCCGACAGGGTTATCAGCCCCAGCATTTT.

This chain links TRBV4-2 with TRBJ2-3; TRBD2 matches 11 bases. Germline lookup yields CDR1 LGHNA and CDR2 YNFKEQ. The CDR3 has 18 residues. The junction had 10 bases not matched to a gene; V was cut back by 5 bases and J by 0 bases. As DNA, the CDR3 is TGTGCCAGCAGCGAAGGGACTAGCGGAACTGATAGCACAGATACGCAGTATTTT. It codes for CASSEGTSGTDSTDTQYF.

By sample share, this clone is medium-sized. The chain recombines TRBV18 with TRBJ2-3; 8 bases map to TRBD1. The V and J ends lost 0 bases and 6 bases, in that order; junction bases with no gene match: 8. Germline CDR1 KGHSH, CDR2 LQKENI. The CDR3 loop spans 16 amino acids. This chain's CDR3 is CASSPPGTGLYDTQYF. The DNA of the CDR3 is TGTGCCAGCTCACCACCCGGGACAGGTCTATATGATACGCAGTATTTT.

The chain combines TRBV4-1 with TRBJ2-5, with 16 bases lining up with TRBD2. There are 19 residues in the CDR3. The germline CDR1 and CDR2 sequences are MGHRA and YSYEKL. Trimming cost V 3 bases and J 4 bases; bases outside gene matches: 11. CDR3 sequence: CASSHPGLAGGPFRETQYF. In DNA form, the CDR3 reads TGCGCCAGCAGCCACCCGGGACTAGCGGGAGGGCCCTTCCGAGAGACCCAGTACTTC.

This chain joins TRBV6-1 and TRBJ1-1, with TRBD1 matching over 7 bases. V dropped 1 base and J dropped 3; count of bases not matched to a gene: 2. This CDR3 region has 14 residues. In germline, CDR1 is MNHNS, CDR2 SASEGT. CDR3 bases: TGTGCCAGCAGTGAAGACAGGGGCGACACTGAAGCTTTCTTT. This gives the protein CASSEDRGDTEAFF.

The chain recombines TRBV30 with TRBJ2-1; D possibly corresponds to TRBD1 (5 bases). The ends were cut back, 1 base at V and 1 base at J, with 8 bases in the middle. Germline-derived CDR1 and CDR2 are GTSNPN and SVGIG (reference sequence). The CDR3 contains 14 residues. As DNA, the CDR3 is TGTGCCTGGAGTGAAGGGGCATCCTACAATGAGCAGTTCTTC. This codes for CAWSEGASYNEQFF.

V and J are TRBV11-2 and TRBJ1-1, with D possibly being TRBD1 (5 bases). V was cut by 5 bases and J by 1 base, with 11 bases left in between. Germline V gene sequence: CDR1 SGHAT, CDR2 FQNNGV. This CDR3 has 14 amino acids. This CDR3 is CASSLGTENTEAFF. The CDR3 DNA sequence: TGTGCCAGCAGCCTCGGGACCGAGAACACTGAAGCTTTCTTT.